The 23 T cell receptor beta chains below were found in one sample sequenced in a study of monozygotic twins with inflammatory bowel disease. Using the 5' RACE reads, TCRdb records one entry per CDR3 protein without DNA. This repertoire includes 190,000 or so distinct CDR3 sequences. Sequenced sample: blood. The receptors were gathered from a human donor with ulcerative colitis or Crohn's disease, or a healthy co-twin of an affected twin (not recorded which).

The J gene is TRBJ2-5, the V gene TRBV7-9. The CDR3 runs to 14 residues. In germline, CDR1 is SEHNR, CDR2 FQNEAQ (reference sequence). The CDR3 here is CASSFVPAEETQYF.

V gene TRBV6-1 combines with J gene TRBJ1-5. The CDR3 totals 15 residues. Germline V gene data show CDR1 as MNHNS and CDR2 as SASEGT. This CDR3 reads CASRPRQHSNQPQHF.

V is TRBV10-3 and J is TRBJ1-2; TCRdb's D call of TRBD1 is untestable without DNA. The length of the CDR3 is 14 residues. Germline V gene data show CDR1 as ENHRY and CDR2 as SYGVKD. The CDR3 loop is CAITQTGSDYGYTF.

J is TRBJ1-1 and V is TRBV7-9; the D call from TCRdb, TRBD1, cannot be confirmed without DNA. The CDR3 has 14 amino acids. Germline CDR1 SEHNR, CDR2 FQNEAQ (reference sequence). This chain's CDR3 is CASSPGRGATEAFF.

This chain joins TRBV5-1 and TRBJ1-5; without DNA, the TCRdb call of TRBD1 cannot be checked. CDR1 and CDR2 (germline): SGHRS, YFSETQ. The CDR3 totals 14 residues. The CDR3 sequence: CASSLGPLGQPQHF.

The V call is TRBV3-1, the J call TRBJ1-1. Germline V gene data show CDR1 as LGHDT and CDR2 as YNNKEL (reference sequence). The CDR3 totals 15 residues. CDR3: CASSRKEASNTEAFF.

The rearrangement links TRBV20-1 to TRBJ1-2; TCRdb calls TRBD1, which cannot be checked without DNA. Germline V CDR1 and CDR2: DFQATT, SNEGSKA (reference sequence). The CDR3 covers 15 residues. This chain's CDR3 is CSASGQRGLNYGYTF.

The rearrangement uses TRBV6-1 and TRBJ1-5; TCRdb's D gene call, TRBD1, goes unchecked for lack of DNA. From germline, CDR1 is MNHNS and CDR2 SASEGT. The CDR3 loop spans 15 amino acids. The CDR3 spells CASSRDGGADQPQHF.

The chain combines TRBV5-1 with TRBJ2-1; TCRdb gives TRBD2 as the D gene, but with no DNA this cannot be confirmed. CDR3 size: 14 residues. Germline CDR1 and CDR2: SGHRS and YFSETQ. The CDR3 region is CASSALAGKLEQFF.

The chain joins TRBV25-1 to TRBJ1-4; as DNA is missing, the TRBD1 call by TCRdb cannot be tested. Germline CDR1 reads MGHDK; CDR2 reads SYGVNS. The CDR3 extends over 15 amino acids. The CDR3 loop reads CASSADRGLDEKLFF.

The V and J genes are TRBV18 and TRBJ2-6; lacking DNA, the TRBD1 call made by TCRdb goes unchecked. The CDR3 covers 17 residues. Germline CDR1 reads KGHSH; CDR2 reads LQKENI. The CDR3 sequence is CASSSGAKPSGANVLTF. The full variable domain, in which reference TRBV18 and TRBJ2-6 provide the parts outside the CDR3, is NAGVMQNPRHLVRRRGQEARLRCSPMKGHSHVYWYRQLPEEGLKFMVYLQKENIIDESGMPKERFSAEFPKEGPSILRIQQVVRGDSAAYFCASSSGAKPSGANVLTFGAGSRLTVL.

The chain recombines TRBV20-1 with TRBJ2-3; the D call from TCRdb, TRBD2, cannot be confirmed without DNA. CDR3 length: 15 amino acids. The V gene's germline CDR1 is DFQATT and CDR2 SNEGSKA (reference sequence). CDR3 protein: CSAGLIAGRADTQYF.

The chain is built from TRBV6-5 and TRBJ1-5; checking the TCRdb D call of TRBD1 is not possible without DNA. The CDR3 is made up of 15 amino acids. Germline loops: CDR1 MNHEY, CDR2 SVGAGI. CDR3 loop: CASSYGDRGNQPQHF.

The chain combines TRBV9 with TRBJ2-2. Germline V CDR1 and CDR2: SGDLS, YYNGEE. The CDR3 contains 17 residues. CDR3: CASSVDYSQSNTGELFF.

The CDR3 region is CASSDRDRITSGANVLTF. The gene calls are TRBV6-1 and TRBJ2-6; the D gene TCRdb calls, TRBD1, cannot be checked with no DNA. This CDR3 has 18 amino acids. The V gene's germline CDR1 is MNHNS and CDR2 SASEGT.

The gene calls are TRBV2 and TRBJ1-5. Germline-derived CDR1 and CDR2 are SNHLY and FYNNEI. The CDR3 loop spans 13 amino acids. The CDR3 sequence: CATQTDSNQPQHF.

The CDR3 loop is CASRSAGTSGGGTQYF. This chain joins TRBV5-1 and TRBJ2-3; TCRdb returns TRBD2, unconfirmable since there is no DNA. The CDR3 consists of 16 residues. Germline V lookup: CDR1 SGHRS, CDR2 YFSETQ. Using reference TRBV5-1 and TRBJ2-3 for the parts outside the CDR3, the full variable domain is KAGVTQTPRYLIKTRGQQVTLSCSPISGHRSVSWYQQTPGQGLQFLFEYFSETQRNKGNFPGRFSGRQFSNSRSEMNVSTLELGDSALYLCASRSAGTSGGGTQYFGPGTRLTVL.

V usage is TRBV11-2 and J usage is TRBJ2-1; checking the TCRdb D call of TRBD1 is not possible without DNA. The CDR3 sequence is 16 residues long. From germline, CDR1 is SGHAT and CDR2 FQNNGV. The CDR3 region is CASSLDRAGVYNEQFF.

This chain's CDR3 is CASSPRLAGGRGEQFF. The chain employs TRBV12-3 or TRBV12-4 and TRBJ2-1; TCRdb picks TRBD2, but there is no DNA to check that call. The CDR3 is 16 amino acids.

The chain carries TRBV11-2 and TRBJ2-2; without DNA, the TCRdb call of TRBD2 cannot be checked. The CDR3 contains 15 residues. Looked up from germline, CDR1 is SGHAT and CDR2 is FQNNGV. The CDR3: CASSPYTTSTGELFF.

This chain connects TRBV7-2 to TRBJ2-1; the D gene TCRdb calls, TRBD1, cannot be checked with no DNA. This CDR3 spans 14 amino acids. Germline-derived CDR1 and CDR2 are SGHTA and FQGNSA. The CDR3 reads CASSLVGGNNEQFF. The full variable domain, its missing parts supplied by reference TRBV7-2 and TRBJ2-1, is GAGVSQSPSNKVTEKGKDVELRCDPISGHTALYWYRQSLGQGLEFLIYFQGNSAPDKSGLPSDRFSAERTGGSVSTLTIQRTQQEDSAVYLCASSLVGGNNEQFFGPGTRLTVL.

The chain carries TRBV18 and TRBJ2-1; there is no DNA to check the TCRdb D call of TRBD1. This CDR3 region has 15 residues. CDR1 and CDR2 (germline): KGHSH, LQKENI. The CDR3 here is CASSPGQKPYNEQFF.

J is TRBJ1-2 and V is TRBV13; the D call from TCRdb, TRBD1, cannot be confirmed without DNA. CDR1 PRHDT and CDR2 FYEKMQ come from the germline V gene (reference sequence). This CDR3 region has 15 residues. CDR3 sequence: CASSKGRQGGDGYTF.